This T cell receptor (beta chain) was sequenced during a study of shared clonotypes between healthy human individuals. The overall study: Three CD4 naive, three CD4 memory, two CD8 naive and one CD8 memory plate were used per donor. Study observations and caveats: The four-donor shared clonotypes exceeded non-shared clonotypes in generation probability, with non-shared ones scoring lower.

Libraries were prepared by immunoSEQ multiplex PCR; TCRdb keeps only in-frame clonotypes and omits some of them. The table records 2 million to 3 million clones, under 95% of them present only once. The V and J ends lost 1 base and 2 bases respectively, with 15 bases between them. CDR3 length: 18 amino acids. The germline V gene encodes CDR1 LNHNV and CDR2 YYDKDF (reference sequence). The study drew its donors from healthy HIV-negative adults without recent acute infections or vaccinations. Memory CD4+ cells were the fraction left after CD45RA+ naive selection. Of note for this clone: What it recognizes is unknown.

This sequence originates from a man aged 18 to 30 in good health. Some clones in this sample may be carry-over from other donors' samples. Sequencing input: naive CD4+ T cells from PBMCs. Subset indicated: CD45RA+ positively selected. The J gene is TRBJ1-6, the V gene TRBV15, with D perhaps TRBD1 (5 bases). DNA of the CDR3: TGTGCCACCAGCAGAGTTCGGGGCACACAAACCTATAATTCACCCCTCCACTTT. It is translated as CATSRVRGTQTYNSPLHF.